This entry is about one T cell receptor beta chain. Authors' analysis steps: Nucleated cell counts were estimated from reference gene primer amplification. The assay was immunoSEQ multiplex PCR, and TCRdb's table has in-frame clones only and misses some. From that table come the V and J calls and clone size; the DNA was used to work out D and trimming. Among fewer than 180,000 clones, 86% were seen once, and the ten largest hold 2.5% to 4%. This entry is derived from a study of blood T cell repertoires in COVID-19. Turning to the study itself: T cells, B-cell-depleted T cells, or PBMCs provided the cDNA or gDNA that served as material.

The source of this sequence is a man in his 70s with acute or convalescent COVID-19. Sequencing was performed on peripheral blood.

CDR3 bases: TGTGCCAGCTCACCTGCAGGGGGCTCCTACGAGCAGTACTTC. Translated: CASSPAGGSYEQYF. The rearrangement links TRBV18 to TRBJ2-7, with 7 bases aligning to TRBD1. Germline CDR1 is KGHSH and CDR2 is LQKENI. The V segment lost 3 bases and the J segment 0 bases; nucleotides outside the gene matches: 2. The CDR3 contains 14 residues.